The text below deals with one T cell receptor beta chain. The antigen is undetermined. The sequenced cases were selected for having the highest brain T cell transcript signatures. The data belong to a study of brain T cells in children with intractable seizures. Sequencing was performed with immunoSEQ multiplex PCR; in TCRdb, only in-frame clones are kept and a portion is missing. The sample lists fewer than 85,000 clones, under 95% occurring once. Study-wide results and caveats: Viral specificity was inferred only from CDR3 similarity; HCMV serostatus was unknown.

Germline-derived CDR1 and CDR2 are LGHDT and YNNKEL (reference sequence). The CDR3 covers 12 residues. V lost 11 bases to trimming and J lost 2 bases, with 11 bases between them. The specimen was peripheral blood, collected at surgery. V and J are TRBV3-1 (or the pseudogene TRBV3-2) and TRBJ2-3, with D tentatively TRBD2 (5 bases). This clonotype originated in a boy in the first two years of life with tuberous sclerosis and intractable seizures. The CDR3 protein is CAQGGLTDTQYF. For the CDR3, the DNA is TGTGCCCAAGGCGGGCTCACAGATACGCAGTATTTT.